A single sample gave rise to the 24 T cell receptor delta chains below, sequenced in a study of gamma-delta chains in newborns, infants, children. With CATT, TCRdb re-called clones from the reads. Among about 1,500 delta-chain clones listed, roughly 8% were seen once. The sample was blood. The receptors here all came from a child who was a newborn, infant or young child, either healthy, febrile or measles-vaccinated (not recorded which).

In its sample, this clone is large. The same CDR3 also results from other DNA sequences found in this sample. The chain has TRDV2 and TRDJ3; possible D gene TRDD3, 8 bases. CDR3 length: 23 residues. V lost 5 bases and J 0 bases, leaving 31 bases between the germline ends. CDR1 is GEAIGNYY, CDR2 EKD, per germline. The CDR3 is CACAPRLPCMWGDSSWDTRQMFF. Written as DNA, the CDR3 is TGTGCCTGTGCCCCCCGCCTTCCTTGTATGTGGGGGGATAGCTCCTGGGACACCCGACAGATGTTTTTC.

Judged by abundance, this clone is medium-sized. V and J are TRDV1 and TRDJ1; D perhaps matches TRDD3 (5 bases). V was clipped by 1 base and J by 0 bases, with 27 bases between them. The CDR3 loop spans 21 amino acids. Germline V gives CDR1 TSWWSYY, CDR2 QGS. CDR3 bases: TGTGCTCTTGGGGAACCGCCCGGCAGATCGGAGGGATTCGGGTACACCGATAAACTCATCTTT. It translates to CALGEPPGRSEGFGYTDKLIF.

This clone turned up a few times. A read error likely explains why the TCRdb protein, taken from a much larger clone, differs from this DNA's translation at residue 15; the protein shown is translated from the DNA. This sequence joins TRDV2 and TRDJ3, with 10 bases aligning to TRDD3. CDR1 GEAIGNYY and CDR2 EKD come from the germline V gene. The CDR3 sequence is 19 residues long. CDR3 sequence reads: CACDSLLGDASWDTLQMFF. For the CDR3, the DNA is TGTGCCTGTGACTCGCTACTGGGGGATGCCTCCTGGGACACCCTACAGATGTTTTTC.

Turning to this clone: The protein TCRdb lists belongs to a much larger clone and differs from this DNA's translation at residue 10, which points to a read error; the protein shown is made from the DNA. The chain carries TRAV29/DV5 and TRDJ2, with a weak D call TRDD3 (5 bases). Germline-derived CDR1 and CDR2 are NSMFDY and ISSIKDK. The CDR3 consists of 14 residues. CDR3 loop: CAASGGVLTVQLFF. The DNA for the CDR3 is TGTGCAGCAAGCGGGGGAGTTTTGACAGTACAACTCTTCTTT.

On this clone: TCRdb's listed protein matches a much larger clone and diverges from this DNA's translation at residue 12, likely through a read error; the protein shown comes from the DNA. The chain employs TRDV2 and TRDJ2, with TRDD3 matching 9 bases. Looked up from germline, CDR1 is GEAIGNYY and CDR2 is EKD. Trimming removed 3 bases from V and 4 bases from J; junction bases left unmatched: 14. The CDR3 extends over 18 amino acids. The CDR3 protein is CACDPLGDGMASTAQLFF. The CDR3 DNA reads TGTGCCTGTGACCCTCTGGGGGATGGGATGGCTTCGACAGCACAACTCTTCTTT.

This clone was detected a few times. One base separates it from a far larger clone, so it is likely a read error. The identical CDR3 is also encoded by other nucleotide sequences in the sample. The chain employs TRDV2 and TRDJ3, with a tentative D call TRDD3 (5 bases). Germline V gives CDR1 GEAIGNYY, CDR2 EKD. The CDR3 totals 19 residues. CDR3: CACDTDRGFSSWDTRQMFF. The CDR3 coding sequence is TGTGCCTGTGACACCGACAGGGGGTTTAGCTCCTGGGACACCCGGCAGATGTTTTTC.

As concerns this clone: A far larger clone is just one base off, so this is likely a read error. The sample holds other DNA sequences that translate to the same CDR3. This chain links TRDV1 with TRDJ1; weak D call: TRDD3 (6 bases). Germline CDR1 TSWWSYY, CDR2 QGS. CDR3 length equals 17 residues. CDR3 region: CALGDLTWGSPTDKLIF. The CDR3 nucleotides are TGTGCTCTTGGGGACCTTACGTGGGGGTCCCCCACCGATAAGCTCATCTTT.

This clone is termed medium-sized (0.01 to 0.1%). Other DNA sequences in the same sample also yield this CDR3. V usage is TRDV2 and J usage is TRDJ3; 10 bases line up with TRDD3. The V and J ends lost 0 bases and 0 bases, in that order; junction bases with no gene match: 1. The CDR3 is 18 residues long. Germline-derived CDR1 and CDR2 are GEAIGNYY and EKD. The CDR3 DNA reads TGTGCCTGTGACACCGGGGGATACGCCTCCTGGGACACCCGACAGATGTTTTTC. As protein: CACDTGGYASWDTRQMFF.

The chain combines TRDV2 with TRDJ3, with D possibly being TRDD3 (5 bases). Deletions cut 5 bases from V and 2 bases from J, with 30 bases between. The CDR3 has 22 amino acids. In germline, CDR1 is GEAIGNYY, CDR2 EKD. The chain's CDR3 is CACGRRCPLGDRTTWDTRQMFF. Written as DNA, the CDR3 is TGTGCCTGTGGCCGCCGGTGCCCCTTAGGGGACCGGACCACCTGGGACACCCGACAGATGTTTTTC.

A remark on this clone: The protein in TCRdb stems from a much larger clone and differs at residue 10 from this DNA's translation, likely a read error; here the protein is translated from the DNA. The chain recombines TRDV2 with TRDJ3; TRDD3 agrees at 10 bases. V dropped 1 base and J dropped 2; count of bases not matched to a gene: 4. Germline loops: CDR1 GEAIGNYY, CDR2 EKD. This CDR3 is 18 amino acids long. CDR3 residues: CACDTGDTRPWDTRQMFF. CDR3 DNA: TGTGCCTGTGACACGGGGGATACGCGGCCCTGGGACACCCGACAGATGTTTTTC.

This clone occurred a few times. A read error likely explains this, since a far larger clone differs by one base. Within the sample, other DNA sequences also encode this same CDR3. This chain links TRDV1 with TRDJ1; D is uncertain. This CDR3 is built from 20 residues. Trimming pared 0 bases from V and 0 bases from J, leaving 23 bases between. Germline CDR1 reads TSWWSYY; CDR2 reads QGS. CDR3 amino acids: CALGELRRGGTLLYTDKLIF. CDR3 coding DNA: TGTGCTCTTGGGGAACTAAGACGGGGCGGTACTCTTTTGTACACCGATAAACTCATCTTT.

This clone was observed a handful of times. J is TRDJ1 and V is TRDV1; 9 bases line up with TRDD3. This CDR3 has 15 amino acids. J lost 5 bases, V lost 4 bases, and 8 bases had no gene match. From germline, CDR1 is TSWWSYY and CDR2 QGS. The CDR3 is CALGARGYAEDKLIF. In nucleotides, the CDR3 is TGTGCTCTTGGGGCTCGGGGATACGCAGAAGATAAACTCATCTTT.

In its sample, this clone was seen a few times. The TCRdb record carries a much larger clone's protein, which differs from this DNA's translation at residue 10; a read error is the likely cause, and the protein listed here is the DNA translation. CDR3 nucleotide sequence: TGTGCTCTTGGGGAGTCCTTATTCCGCGCAGGTGGGGCCGATAAACTCATCTTT. This gives the protein CALGESLFRAGGADKLIF. The chain links TRDV1 to TRDJ1, with D perhaps matching TRDD3 (5 bases). CDR1 is TSWWSYY, CDR2 QGS, per germline. Trimming left V 3 bases short and J 3 bases short, with 23 bases between. This CDR3 region has 18 residues.

As to this clone: One base separates it from a far larger clone, so it is likely a read error. The sample has other DNA sequences that encode this CDR3 too. This sequence joins TRDV2 and TRDJ1, with D perhaps TRDD3 (6 bases). This CDR3 has 15 amino acids. Germline loops: CDR1 GEAIGNYY, CDR2 EKD. The CDR3 loop is CACDNGYLYTDKLIF. The CDR3 bases are TGTGCCTGTGACAACGGATACTTGTACACTGATAAACTCATCTTT.

Of note for this clone: TCRdb's listed protein matches a much larger clone and diverges from this DNA's translation at residue 5, likely through a read error; the protein shown comes from the DNA. The V call is TRDV2, the J call TRDJ1; weak D call: TRDD3 (6 bases). Deletions cut 5 bases from V and 1 base from J, with 16 bases between. The CDR3 totals 15 residues. From germline, CDR1 is GEAIGNYY and CDR2 EKD. This chain's CDR3 is CACVWLDTGTDKLIF. CDR3 nucleotide sequence: TGTGCCTGTGTATGGTTGGATACTGGCACCGATAAACTCATCTTT.

There are a few counts of this clone. The protein given by TCRdb reflects a much larger clone and differs at residue 10 from this DNA's translation, likely from a read error; the protein shown is the DNA's translation. This sequence joins TRDV1 and TRDJ2, with 8 bases lining up with TRDD3. Germline CDR1 reads TSWWSYY; CDR2 reads QGS. Trimming removed 0 bases from V and 7 bases from J; junction bases left unmatched: 4. The CDR3 totals 15 residues. The CDR3 is CALGELGIQIAQLFF. CDR3 DNA: TGTGCTCTTGGGGAACTGGGGATACAAATAGCACAACTCTTCTTT.

Concerning this clone itself: The translation of this DNA and the TCRdb protein of a much larger clone differ at residue 4, probably owing to a read error; the protein shown here is translated from the DNA. The gene calls are TRDV1 and TRDJ1; 9 bases map to TRDD3. Germline assignment: CDR1 TSWWSYY and CDR2 QGS. There are 19 residues in the CDR3. CDR3 in amino acids: CALEEGWAGIRPYTDKLIF. As DNA, the CDR3 is TGTGCTCTTGAGGAAGGATGGGCGGGGATACGCCCTTACACCGATAAACTCATCTTT.

As to this clone: A read error is likely here: a far larger clone is one base away. This chain links TRDV1 with TRDJ1, with TRDD3 matching 12 bases. There are 23 residues in the CDR3. Germline V gene data show CDR1 as TSWWSYY and CDR2 as QGS. CDR3 bases: TGTGCTCTTGGGGTCGACCTTCCTACCAGTACTGGGGGATACTGTGAGTACACCGATAAACTCACCTTT. Translating gives CALGVDLPTSTGGYCEYTDKLTF.

This clone was detected only a few times. At residue 13, the TCRdb protein departs from the DNA translation, so the protein shown here was derived from the DNA itself. The rearrangement joins TRDV2 to TRDJ3, with a weak D call TRDD3 (5 bases). Germline assignment: CDR1 GEAIGNYY and CDR2 EKD. The CDR3 runs to 17 residues. The CDR3 nucleotides read TGTGCCTGTGACACCAGGGGCGACTCCTGGGACACCCTACAGATGTTTTTC. Protein: CACDTRGDSWDTLQMFF.

This clone was seen a handful of times. The amino acid sequence in TCRdb belongs to a much larger clone and departs from this DNA's translation at residue 4, likely a sequencing read error; the sequence shown is translated from the DNA. The chain combines TRAV29/DV5 with TRDJ3, with D maybe TRDD3 (5 bases). The CDR3 has 17 amino acids. Germline V lookup: CDR1 NSMFDY, CDR2 ISSIKDK. V dropped 4 bases and J dropped 2 bases, with 16 bases sitting between them. The DNA for the CDR3 is TGTGCAGCAGGCGCGCTGGGTTGCGCCTGGGACACCCGACAGATGTTTTTC. The encoded protein is CAAGALGCAWDTRQMFF.

Sample share makes this clone large. Distinct nucleotide sequences in the sample also encode this CDR3. This chain uses TRDV2 with TRDJ3; 10 bases agree with TRDD3. CDR1 is GEAIGNYY and CDR2 is EKD in the germline V gene. Germline trimming cut 3 bases from V and 0 bases from J; bases unmatched to any gene: 7. This CDR3 region has 19 residues. The CDR3, as DNA: TGTGCCTGTGACTCGCTACTGGGGGATGCCTCCTGGGACACCCGACAGATGTTTTTC. It is translated as CACDSLLGDASWDTRQMFF.

In regard to this clone: TCRdb's listed protein matches a much larger clone and diverges from this DNA's translation at residue 12, likely through a read error; the protein shown comes from the DNA. J is TRDJ3 and V is TRDV2, with a weak D call TRDD3 (5 bases). This CDR3 region has 17 residues. Germline V gene sequence: CDR1 GEAIGNYY, CDR2 EKD. The CDR3 DNA reads TGTGCCTGTGACAAGACGGAGAGCTCCTGGGACGCCCGACAGATGTTTTTC. Amino acids: CACDKTESSWDARQMFF.

This clone was seen only a few times. This DNA translates differently at residue 7 from the TCRdb protein, which is that of a much larger clone; a read error is likely, and the protein shown is the DNA's own translation. The chain carries TRDV2 and TRDJ3; TRDD3 aligns across 10 bases. Germline V gene sequence: CDR1 GEAIGNYY, CDR2 EKD. V lost 3 bases and J lost 3; bases outside the gene matches: 7. CDR3 length: 18 residues. Here the CDR3 reads CACDPAAGGYWDTRQMFF. CDR3 nucleotide sequence: TGTGCCTGTGACCCTGCTGCTGGGGGATACTGGGACACCCGACAGATGTTTTTC.

This rearrangement joins TRDV2 to TRDJ2; 12 positions match TRDD3. CDR1 is GEAIGNYY and CDR2 is EKD in the germline V gene. V shed 2 bases, J shed 13 bases, and the junction held 13 bases outside the gene matches. This CDR3 comprises 16 residues. The CDR3 loop reads CACDILGDTLTAPLFF. DNA for the CDR3: TGTGCCTGTGACATACTGGGGGATACTTTGACAGCCCCACTCTTCTTT.